This T cell receptor beta chain was recorded in a study of post-analysis software for immune sequencing data. Overall study context: The patients showed relapsing-remitting, secondary progressive and progressive-relapsing multiple sclerosis courses. General study results and limits: Versus controls, multiple sclerosis patients showed significantly lower diversity (normalized Chao1). When the samples were clustered directly with F measure, those that had been prepared in the same batch showed strong co-clustering. About 5 TRBV segments occurring more often in patients than controls included TRBV5-6, TRBV5-1 and TRBV20-1.

Incorporated into the TCR beta cDNA libraries were unique molecular identifiers, which served to reduce PCR and sequencing biases. T cells numbering roughly 1 to 10 million yielded some 520,000 cDNA molecules. One entry per CDR3 protein results from TCRdb running MiXCR on the PCR reads. The table shows around 400,000 distinct CDR3 sequences, with approximately 39% occurring only once. V gave up 6 bases and J gave up 3 bases; unmatched junction bases: 8. The CDR3 contains 15 residues. CDR1 and CDR2 (germline): DFQATT, SNEGSKA (reference sequence). A note on this clonotype: Its antigen is as yet unknown.

This TCR was recovered from a girl aged 2 to 9 with multiple sclerosis. The rearrangement joins TRBV20-1 to TRBJ2-1, with 10 bases matching TRBD2. The sample comprised blood. The CDR3 sequence: CSARLAGVRYNEQFF. The CDR3 DNA sequence: TGCAGTGCCAGGCTAGCGGGAGTTCGCTACAATGAGCAGTTCTTC.